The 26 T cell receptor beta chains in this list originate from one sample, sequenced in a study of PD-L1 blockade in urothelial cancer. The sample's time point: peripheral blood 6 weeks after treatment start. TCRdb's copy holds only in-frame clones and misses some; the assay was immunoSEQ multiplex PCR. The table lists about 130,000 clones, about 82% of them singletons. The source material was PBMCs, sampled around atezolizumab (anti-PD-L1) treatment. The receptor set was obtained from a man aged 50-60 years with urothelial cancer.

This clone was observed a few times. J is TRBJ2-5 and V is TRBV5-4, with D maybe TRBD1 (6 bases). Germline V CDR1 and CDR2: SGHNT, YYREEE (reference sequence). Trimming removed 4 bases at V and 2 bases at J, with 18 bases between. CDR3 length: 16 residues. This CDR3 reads CASSRAGVGAQETQYF. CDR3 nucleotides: TGTGCCAGCAGCAGAGCAGGGGTTGGCGCACAAGAGACCCAGTACTTC.

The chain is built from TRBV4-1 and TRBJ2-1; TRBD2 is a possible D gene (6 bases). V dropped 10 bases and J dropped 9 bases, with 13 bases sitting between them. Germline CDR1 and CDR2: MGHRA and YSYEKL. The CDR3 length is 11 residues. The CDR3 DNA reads TGCGCCACCTTGGAGGGAGGTGAGCAGTTCTTC. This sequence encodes CATLEGGEQFF.

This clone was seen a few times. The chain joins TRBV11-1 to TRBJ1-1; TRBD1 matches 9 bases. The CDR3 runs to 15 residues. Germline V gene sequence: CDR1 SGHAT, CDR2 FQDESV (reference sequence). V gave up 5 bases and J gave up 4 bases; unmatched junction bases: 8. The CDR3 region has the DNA TGTGCCAGCAGCCCGGCCGGGACAGGGTTCACTGAAGCTTTCTTT. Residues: CASSPAGTGFTEAFF.

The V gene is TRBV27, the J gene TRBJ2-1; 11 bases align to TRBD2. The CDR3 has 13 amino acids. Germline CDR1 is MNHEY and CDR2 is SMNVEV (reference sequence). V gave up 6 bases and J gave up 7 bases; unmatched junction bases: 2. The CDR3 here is CASRTSGNNEQFF. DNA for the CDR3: TGTGCCAGCAGGACTAGCGGGAATAATGAGCAGTTCTTC.

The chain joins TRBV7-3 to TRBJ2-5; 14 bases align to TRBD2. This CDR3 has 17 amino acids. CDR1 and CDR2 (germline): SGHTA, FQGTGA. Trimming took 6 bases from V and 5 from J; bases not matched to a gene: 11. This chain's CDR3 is CASRPTGTSGREETQYF. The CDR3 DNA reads TGTGCCAGCAGGCCTACCGGGACTAGCGGGAGAGAGGAGACCCAGTACTTC. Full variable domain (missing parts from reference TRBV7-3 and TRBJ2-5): GAGVSQTPSNKVTEKGKYVELRCDPISGHTALYWYRQSLGQGPEFLIYFQGTGAADDSGLPNDRFFAVRPEGSVSTLKIQRTERGDSAVYLCASRPTGTSGREETQYFGPGTRLLVL.

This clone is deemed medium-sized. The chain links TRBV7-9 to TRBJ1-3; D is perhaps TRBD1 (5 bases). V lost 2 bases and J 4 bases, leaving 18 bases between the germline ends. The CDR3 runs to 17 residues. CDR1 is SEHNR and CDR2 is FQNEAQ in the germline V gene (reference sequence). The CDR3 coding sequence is TGTGCCAGCAGCTTACCTCGGGCAGAACCAGGGGGAAACACCATATATTTT. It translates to CASSLPRAEPGGNTIYF.

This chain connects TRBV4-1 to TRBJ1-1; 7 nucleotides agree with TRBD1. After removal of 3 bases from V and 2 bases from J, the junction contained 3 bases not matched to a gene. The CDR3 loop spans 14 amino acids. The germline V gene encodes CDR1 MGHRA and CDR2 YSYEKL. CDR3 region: CASSQGTANTEAFF. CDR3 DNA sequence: TGCGCCAGCAGCCAGGGGACAGCCAACACTGAAGCTTTCTTT.

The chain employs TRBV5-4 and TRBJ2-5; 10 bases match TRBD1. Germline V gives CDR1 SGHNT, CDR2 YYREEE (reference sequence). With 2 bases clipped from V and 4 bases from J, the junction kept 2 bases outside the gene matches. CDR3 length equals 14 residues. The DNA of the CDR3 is TGTGCCAGCAGCTTTGGACAGGGGGGAGAGACCCAGTACTTC. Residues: CASSFGQGGETQYF.

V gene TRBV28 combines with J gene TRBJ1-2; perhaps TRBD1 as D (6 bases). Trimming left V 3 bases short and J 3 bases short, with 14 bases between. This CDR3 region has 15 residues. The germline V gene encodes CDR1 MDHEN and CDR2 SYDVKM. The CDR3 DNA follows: TGTGCCAGCAGTTTGGTGGGGGCCGGTCACTATGGCTACACCTTC. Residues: CASSLVGAGHYGYTF.

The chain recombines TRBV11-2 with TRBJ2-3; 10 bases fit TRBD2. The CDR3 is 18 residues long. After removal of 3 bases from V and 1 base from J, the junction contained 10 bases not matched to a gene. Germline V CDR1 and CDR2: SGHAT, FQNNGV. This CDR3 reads CASSLLTTGTSGTDTQYF. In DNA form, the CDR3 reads TGTGCCAGCAGCTTGCTTACAACCGGGACTAGCGGCACAGATACGCAGTATTTT.

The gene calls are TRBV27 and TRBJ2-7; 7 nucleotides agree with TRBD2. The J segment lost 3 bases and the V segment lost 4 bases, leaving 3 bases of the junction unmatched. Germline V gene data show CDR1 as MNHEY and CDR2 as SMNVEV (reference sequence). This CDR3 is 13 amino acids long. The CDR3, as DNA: TGTGCCAGCAGTTCGGCGGGAGTCTACGAGCAGTACTTC. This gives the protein CASSSAGVYEQYF.

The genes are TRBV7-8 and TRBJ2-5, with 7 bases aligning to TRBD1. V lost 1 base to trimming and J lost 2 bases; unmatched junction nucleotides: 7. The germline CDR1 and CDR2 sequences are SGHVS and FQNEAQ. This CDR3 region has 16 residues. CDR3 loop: CASSLVLTGPQETQYF. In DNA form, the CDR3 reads TGTGCCAGCAGCTTAGTTTTGACAGGGCCGCAAGAGACCCAGTACTTC.

CDR3 in amino acids: CASSLGEGPYGYTF. DNA of the CDR3: TGTGCCAGCAGCTTAGGGGAGGGACCTTATGGCTACACCTTC. V gene TRBV7-8 combines with J gene TRBJ1-2; TRBD1 might be the D (5 bases). V lost 1 base, J lost 5 bases, and 11 bases lay in between. CDR1 and CDR2 (germline): SGHVS, FQNEAQ. The CDR3 spans 14 residues.

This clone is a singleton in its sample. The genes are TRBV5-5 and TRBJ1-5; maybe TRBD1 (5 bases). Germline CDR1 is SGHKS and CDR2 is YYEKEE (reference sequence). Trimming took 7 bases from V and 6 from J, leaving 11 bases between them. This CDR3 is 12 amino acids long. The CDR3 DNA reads TGTGCCAGCGGGGCGGGGGTTCAGCCCCAGCATTTT. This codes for CASGAGVQPQHF.

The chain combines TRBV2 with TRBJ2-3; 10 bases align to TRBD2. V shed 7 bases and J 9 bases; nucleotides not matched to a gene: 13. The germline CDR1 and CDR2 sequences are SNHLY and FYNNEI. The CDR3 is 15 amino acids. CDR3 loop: CASIGLAAEGYTQYF. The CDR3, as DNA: TGTGCCAGCATCGGACTAGCGGCCGAAGGGTACACGCAGTATTTT.

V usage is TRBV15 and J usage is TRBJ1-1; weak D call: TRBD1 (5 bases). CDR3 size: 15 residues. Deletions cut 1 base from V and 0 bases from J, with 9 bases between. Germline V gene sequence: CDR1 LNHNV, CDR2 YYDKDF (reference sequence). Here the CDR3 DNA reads TGTGCCACCAGCAGAGTGACAGCTATGAACACTGAAGCTTTCTTT. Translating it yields CATSRVTAMNTEAFF.

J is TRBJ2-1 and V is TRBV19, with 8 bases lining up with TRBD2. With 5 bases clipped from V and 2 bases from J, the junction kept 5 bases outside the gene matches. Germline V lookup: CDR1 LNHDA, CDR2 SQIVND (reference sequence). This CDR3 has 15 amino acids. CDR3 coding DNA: TGTGCCAGTAGTTCGCGGGAGGCGCCCTACAATGAGCAGTTCTTC. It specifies CASSSREAPYNEQFF.

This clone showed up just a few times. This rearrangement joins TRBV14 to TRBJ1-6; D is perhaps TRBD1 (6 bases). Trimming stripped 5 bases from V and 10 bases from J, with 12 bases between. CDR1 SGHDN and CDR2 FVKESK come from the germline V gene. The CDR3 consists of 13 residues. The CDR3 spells CASSSTGYSPLHF. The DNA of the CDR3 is TGTGCCAGCAGCTCTACAGGGTACTCACCCCTCCACTTT.

CDR3 coding DNA: TGTGCCTGGACGGGACAGGGGTTTAAGAATGAAAAACTGTTTTTT. Protein product: CAWTGQGFKNEKLFF. The chain uses TRBV30 and TRBJ1-4; 10 bases line up with TRBD1. Germline lookup yields CDR1 GTSNPN and CDR2 SVGIG (reference sequence). The CDR3 has 15 residues. V shed 4 bases, J shed 5 bases, and the junction held 7 bases outside the gene matches.

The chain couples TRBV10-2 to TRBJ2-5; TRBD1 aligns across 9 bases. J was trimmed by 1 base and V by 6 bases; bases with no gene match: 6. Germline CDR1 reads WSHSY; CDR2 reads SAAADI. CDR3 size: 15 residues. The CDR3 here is CASRATGGSQETQYF. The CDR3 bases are TGCGCCAGCAGGGCGACAGGGGGGTCCCAAGAGACCCAGTACTTC.

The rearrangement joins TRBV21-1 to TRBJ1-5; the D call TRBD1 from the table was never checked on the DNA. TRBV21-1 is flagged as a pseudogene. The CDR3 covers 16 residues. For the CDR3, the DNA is TGTGCCAGCAGCAAAGCGACAGTTCTTAGCAATCAGCCCCAGCATTTT. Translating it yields CASSKATVLSNQPQHF.

The CDR3: CASSGASGSGNEQFF. Written as DNA, the CDR3 is TGTGCCAGCAGTGGGGCTAGCGGGAGTGGGAATGAGCAGTTCTTC. The gene calls are TRBV2 and TRBJ2-1, with TRBD2 matching over 10 bases. The CDR3 runs 15 residues. The trim removed 4 bases at V and 7 bases at J, leaving 7 bases unmatched. Germline CDR1 and CDR2: SNHLY and FYNNEI.

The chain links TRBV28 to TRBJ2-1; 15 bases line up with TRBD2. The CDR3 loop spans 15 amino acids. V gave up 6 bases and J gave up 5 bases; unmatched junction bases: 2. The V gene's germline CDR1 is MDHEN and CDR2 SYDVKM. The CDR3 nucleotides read TGTGCCAGCAGGGGACTAGCGGGAGGAAACAATGAGCAGTTCTTC. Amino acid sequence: CASRGLAGGNNEQFF.

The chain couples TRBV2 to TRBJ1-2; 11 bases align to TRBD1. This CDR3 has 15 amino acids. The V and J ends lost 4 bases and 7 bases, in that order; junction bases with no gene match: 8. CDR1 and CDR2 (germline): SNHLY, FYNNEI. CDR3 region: CASSGDRGLSIGYTF. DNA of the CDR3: TGTGCCAGCAGTGGGGACAGGGGGTTGTCGATTGGCTACACCTTC.

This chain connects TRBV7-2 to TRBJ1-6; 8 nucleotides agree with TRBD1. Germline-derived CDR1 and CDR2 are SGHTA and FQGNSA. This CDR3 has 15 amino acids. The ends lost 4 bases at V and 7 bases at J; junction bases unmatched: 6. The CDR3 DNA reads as TGTGCCAGCAGCTCCCGACAGGGGCAGAATTCACCCCTCCACTTT. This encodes CASSSRQGQNSPLHF.

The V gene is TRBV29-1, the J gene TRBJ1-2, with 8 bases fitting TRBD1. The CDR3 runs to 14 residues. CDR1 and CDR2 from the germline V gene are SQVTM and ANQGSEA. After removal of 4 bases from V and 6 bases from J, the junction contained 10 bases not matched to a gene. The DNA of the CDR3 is TGCAGCGTTGTATTGACAGGGGAGGTAAATGGCTACACCTTC. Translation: CSVVLTGEVNGYTF. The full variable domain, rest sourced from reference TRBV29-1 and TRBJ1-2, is SAVISQKPSRDICQRGTSLTIQCQVDSQVTMMFWYRQQPGQSLTLIATANQGSEATYESGFVIDKFPISRPNLTFSTLTVSNMSPEDSSIYLCSVVLTGEVNGYTFGSGTRLTVV.